This T cell receptor beta chain came from a study of blood T cell repertoires in COVID-19. Study in general: The study drew acute and convalescent COVID-19 samples from the United States, Italy and Spain. PBMCs, B-cell-depleted T cells, or T cells were the source of the cDNA or gDNA that made up the material.

In the source study's methods: Amplification of reference gene primers provided the estimated nucleated cell counts. The protocol was immunoSEQ multiplex PCR, while the TCRdb copy is restricted to in-frame clones and leaves out a portion. That table furnishes V, J and clone size, whereas the DNA furnished D and trimming. This sample has 150,000 or so clones, with 75% to 80% found just once. V lost 3 bases, J lost 5 bases, and 6 bases stayed unmatched. The CDR3 covers 15 residues. Germline V gene lookup returns CDR1 KGHSH and CDR2 LQKENI. The sequenced material came from peripheral blood. This clonotype was obtained from a man older than 75 with acute or convalescent COVID-19. The chain carries TRBV18 and TRBJ2-5; 10 bases line up with TRBD1. CDR3 loop: CASSPRTGGGETQYF. The CDR3 nucleotides are TGTGCCAGCTCACCCCGGACAGGGGGGGGTGAGACCCAGTACTTC. The whole variable domain, remainder taken from reference TRBV18 and TRBJ2-5, is NAGVMQNPRHLVRRRGQEARLRCSPMKGHSHVYWYRQLPEEGLKFMVYLQKENIIDESGMPKERFSAEFPKEGPSILRIQQVVRGDSAAYFCASSPRTGGGETQYFGPGTRLLVL.